These 24 T cell receptor beta chains share one sample of origin, sequenced in a study of blood T cell repertoires in COVID-19 (dated by TCRdb to 2020 to 2021). The method behind the library was the immunoSEQ multiplex PCR assay. Here the immuneACCESS table is served through TCRdb, limited to in-frame sequences with V and J called. Missing clones are a known gap in these copies; in checked studies unresolved V genes cover under half, and the rest lacks a known reason. Present in this sample are hundreds of thousands of clones, 80% to 90% of which were seen just once. The ten largest clones capture about 1.1% of the sample. Sequencing used PBMCs or T cells enriched from blood (not recorded which). These receptors were obtained from a young man who had recovered from COVID-19.

This sequence joins TRBV28 and TRBJ2-5; TRBD1 agrees at 7 bases. Looked up from germline, CDR1 is MDHEN and CDR2 is SYDVKM. V was clipped by 6 bases and J by 4 bases; unmatched bases: 11. The CDR3 has 15 amino acids. CDR3 protein: CASSNNRGYSETQYF. CDR3 DNA: TGTGCCAGCAGCAATAACAGGGGTTACTCAGAGACCCAGTACTTC. The full variable domain, rest sourced from reference TRBV28 and TRBJ2-5, is DVKVTQSSRYLVKRTGEKVFLECVQDMDHENMFWYRQDPGLGLRLIYFSYDVKMKEKGDIPEGYSVSREKKERFSLILESASTNQTSMYLCASSNNRGYSETQYFGPGTRLLVL.

The genes are TRBV4-1 and TRBJ1-2, with D possibly being TRBD1 (6 bases). Germline CDR1 and CDR2: MGHRA and YSYEKL. V was trimmed by 1 base and J by 6 bases, leaving 15 bases between them. There are 15 residues in the CDR3. The CDR3 loop is CASSQGRGYDDGYTF. The CDR3, as DNA: TGCGCCAGCAGCCAAGGTAGGGGGTATGACGATGGCTACACCTTC.

The chain is built from TRBV19 and TRBJ1-5, with 7 bases matching TRBD1. Germline trimming cut 4 bases from V and 0 bases from J; bases unmatched to any gene: 12. Germline V gene data show CDR1 as LNHDA and CDR2 as SQIVND (reference sequence). The CDR3 runs 18 residues. For the CDR3, the DNA is TGTGCCAGTAGTAATCGCAGGGGGATTTTGTTTAGCAATCAGCCCCAGCATTTT. Amino acid sequence: CASSNRRGILFSNQPQHF.

V is TRBV7-6 and J is TRBJ2-7; 9 positions agree with TRBD1. V was pared by 2 bases and J by 3 bases, with 5 bases of the junction left unmatched. Per the germline V gene, CDR1 is SGHVS and CDR2 is FNYEAQ. This CDR3 comprises 15 residues. CDR3 bases: TGTGCCAGCAGCTTATCCGGGACAGGGCGCTACGAGCAGTACTTC. Translation gives CASSLSGTGRYEQYF.

The rearrangement joins TRBV4-2 to TRBJ2-2; 9 bases line up with TRBD1. Germline V CDR1 and CDR2: LGHNA, YNFKEQ. V shed 5 bases and J 4 bases; nucleotides not matched to a gene: 11. The CDR3 runs to 17 residues. The CDR3 DNA reads as TGTGCCAGCAGCATACAACCGGGACAGGGTTCCACCGGGGAGCTGTTTTTT. It translates to CASSIQPGQGSTGELFF.

V usage is TRBV7-9 and J usage is TRBJ2-2; tentative D call: TRBD2 (6 bases). V was pared by 4 bases and J by 5 bases, with 26 bases between. Germline V CDR1 and CDR2: SEHNR, FQNEAQ (reference sequence). This CDR3 region has 19 residues. CDR3 coding DNA: TGTGCCAGCAGCTCCCCCCTTGTTTTCCGCGGGAAAAAGACCGGGGAGCTGTTTTTT. Translation: CASSSPLVFRGKKTGELFF.

The chain couples TRBV7-9 to TRBJ2-7, with D uncertain. This CDR3 is 13 amino acids long. V lost 3 bases to trimming and J lost 6 bases, with 12 bases between them. The germline gives CDR1 SEHNR, CDR2 FQNEAQ (reference sequence). The CDR3 is CASSFISEAEQYF. The CDR3 bases are TGTGCCAGCAGCTTCATATCCGAGGCCGAGCAGTACTTC.

The chain is built from TRBV7-9 and TRBJ1-3, with 7 positions matching TRBD1. Per the germline V gene, CDR1 is SEHNR and CDR2 is FQNEAQ (reference sequence). The ends lost 6 bases at V and 7 bases at J; junction bases unmatched: 9. This CDR3 region has 14 residues. This CDR3 is CASRPKGAGNTIYF. CDR3 DNA sequence: TGTGCCAGCAGGCCTAAGGGGGCGGGGAACACCATATATTTT.

This clone was observed a handful of times. This chain joins TRBV7-9 and TRBJ2-7; D is ambiguous. The CDR3 has 12 residues. Trimming cost V 3 bases and J 2 bases, with 5 bases left between them. The germline gives CDR1 SEHNR, CDR2 FQNEAQ (reference sequence). CDR3 nucleotides: TGTGCCAGCAGCTTGAGTCCCTACGAGCAGTACTTC. The encoded protein is CASSLSPYEQYF.

The chain employs TRBV24-1 and TRBJ2-1, with 7 bases identical to TRBD1. Losses at the gene ends were 4 bases for V and 1 base for J; bases not matched to a gene: 6. Germline values: CDR1 KGHDR, CDR2 SFDVKD. There are 16 residues in the CDR3. CDR3 in amino acids: CATSEHRGHSYNEQFF. CDR3 nucleotides: TGTGCCACCAGTGAACATAGGGGGCATTCCTACAATGAGCAGTTCTTC.

CDR3 residues: CASSYSVPNSGSQDEQYF. The CDR3 DNA is TGTGCCAGCAGTTACTCTGTTCCGAATAGCGGGAGCCAAGACGAGCAGTACTTC. This chain uses TRBV6-2 or TRBV6-3 with TRBJ2-7, with 9 bases fitting TRBD2. Germline CDR1 MNHEY, CDR2 SVGEGT. V dropped 0 bases and J dropped 5; count of bases not matched to a gene: 14. CDR3 size: 18 residues.

The rearrangement links TRBV27 to TRBJ1-3; weak D call: TRBD1 (6 bases). Per the germline V gene, CDR1 is MNHEY and CDR2 is SMNVEV (reference sequence). V dropped 10 bases and J dropped 15 bases, with 22 bases sitting between them. The CDR3 extends over 12 amino acids. This CDR3 is CATKAWGGAEYF. CDR3 bases: TGTGCCACCAAGGCCTGGGGGGGGGCCGAATATTTT.

The chain has TRBV11-1 and TRBJ2-3; 7 bases fit TRBD2. The CDR3 runs to 15 residues. V was pared by 5 bases and J by 0 bases, with 5 bases of the junction left unmatched. The germline V gene has CDR1 SGHAT and CDR2 FQDESV (reference sequence). CDR3 region: CASSGAGASTDTQYF. As DNA, the CDR3 is TGTGCCAGCAGCGGGGCGGGAGCCAGCACAGATACGCAGTATTTT.

This clone has a single count. The genes are TRBV5-4 and TRBJ2-2, with unresolved D. Germline assignment: CDR1 SGHNT and CDR2 YYREEE (reference sequence). This CDR3 spans 15 amino acids. V shed 3 bases and J shed 6 bases, with 15 bases lying between them. DNA for the CDR3: TGTGCCAGCAGCTCCGCCCTGGCAGTGGCCGGGGAGCTGTTTTTT. Translating gives CASSSALAVAGELFF. The full variable domain, in which reference TRBV5-4 and TRBJ2-2 provide the parts outside the CDR3, is ETGVTQSPTHLIKTRGQQVTLRCSSQSGHNTVSWYQQALGQGPQFIFQYYREEENGRGNFPPRFSGLQFPNYSSELNVNALELDDSALYLCASSSALAVAGELFFGEGSRLTVL.

The chain has TRBV7-8 and TRBJ2-7; TRBD1 might be the D (6 bases). This CDR3 comprises 17 residues. Per the germline V gene, CDR1 is SGHVS and CDR2 is FQNEAQ. The V and J ends lost 3 bases and 4 bases respectively, with 22 bases between them. CDR3 sequence: CASSFEEPGQGPYEQYF. CDR3 bases: TGTGCCAGCAGCTTTGAAGAACCGGGCCAGGGGCCTTACGAGCAGTACTTC.

As regards this clone: The conserved final phenylalanine or tryptophan is absent from the CDR3, which likely points to a read error. The DNA is left out, because the CDR3 cannot be placed on it with certainty; the CDR3 is given as TCRdb lists it. The V and J genes are TRBV7-9 and TRBJ2-3; the tabulated D call, TRBD1, remains unverified against the DNA. The germline V gene encodes CDR1 SEHNR and CDR2 FQNEAQ (reference sequence). The CDR3 is 12 residues long, ends included. CDR3 loop: CASSSGGTGLKI.

About this clone itself: In the same sample, other DNA sequences code for this CDR3. This chain joins TRBV6-5 and TRBJ1-1, with 7 bases matching TRBD1. The CDR3 runs 13 residues. Germline CDR1 and CDR2: MNHEY and SVGAGI. V lost 6 bases, J lost 3 bases, and 4 bases stayed unmatched. Written as DNA, the CDR3 is TGTGCCAGCAGGATCCAGGGGGACACTGAAGCTTTCTTT. Translating it yields CASRIQGDTEAFF.

The chain carries TRBV12-3 or TRBV12-4 and TRBJ2-2; tentative D call: TRBD2 (6 bases). The CDR3 totals 13 residues. Trimming removed 7 bases from V and 6 bases from J, with 12 bases in between. The CDR3 region has the DNA TGTGCCAGCACCGGGACTGGCCCCGGGGAGCTGTTTTTT. It encodes CASTGTGPGELFF.

The rearrangement uses TRBV10-3 and TRBJ1-6, with 9 bases lining up with TRBD1. V was pared by 4 bases and J by 1 base, with 8 bases of the junction left unmatched. The CDR3 spans 18 residues. Germline V gives CDR1 ENHRY, CDR2 SYGVKD. The CDR3 loop is CAISGKTTGGSYNSPLHF. For the CDR3, the DNA is TGTGCCATCAGTGGAAAGACGACAGGGGGGTCCTATAATTCACCCCTCCACTTT.

The rearrangement joins TRBV3-1 (or the pseudogene TRBV3-2) to TRBJ1-1; 8 positions match TRBD1. This CDR3 contains 16 residues. Germline V lookup: CDR1 LGHDT, CDR2 YNNKEL (reference sequence). Trimming removed 1 base from V and 3 bases from J; junction bases left unmatched: 7. CDR3 sequence reads: CASSQAQGAGDTEAFF. CDR3 DNA: TGTGCCAGCAGCCAAGCTCAGGGGGCAGGAGACACTGAAGCTTTCTTT.

For this clone: The same CDR3 is also encoded by other DNA sequences in this sample. The V gene is TRBV7-3, the J gene TRBJ2-6; tentatively, D is TRBD2 (5 bases). This CDR3 has 15 residues. CDR1 and CDR2 from the germline V gene are SGHTA and FQGTGA. The V end lost 5 bases, the J end lost 4 bases, and 12 bases lay between the germline ends. The CDR3 DNA follows: TGTGCCAGCAGCATTACTAGTGGCGGGGCCAACGTCCTGACTTTC. This codes for CASSITSGGANVLTF.

J is TRBJ2-3 and V is TRBV7-2; 9 bases line up with TRBD1. CDR3 length equals 15 residues. From germline, CDR1 is SGHTA and CDR2 FQGNSA. V was pared by 5 bases and J by 4 bases, with 7 bases of the junction left unmatched. CDR3 loop: CASSPGDRVPDTQYF. CDR3 coding DNA: TGTGCCAGCAGCCCCGGGGACAGGGTTCCAGATACGCAGTATTTT.

Written as DNA, the CDR3 is TGTGCCAGCAGCCAGGGGACAGGGGCTATGCAGCCCCAGCATTTT. It codes for CASSQGTGAMQPQHF. The V call is TRBV3-1 (or the pseudogene TRBV3-2), the J call TRBJ1-5; 10 nucleotides agree with TRBD1. Germline V gene sequence: CDR1 LGHDT, CDR2 YNNKEL (reference sequence). The CDR3 runs 15 residues. Trimming removed 3 bases from V and 7 bases from J; junction bases left unmatched: 6.

This clone was found a few times. The rearrangement uses TRBV27 and TRBJ1-1; TRBD1 matches at 11 bases. This CDR3 is built from 16 residues. J gave up 7 bases and V 3 bases, and 10 bases lay outside the gene matches. CDR1 and CDR2 from the germline V gene are MNHEY and SMNVEV (reference sequence). Here the CDR3 DNA reads TGTGCCAGCAGTTTGGGTATAGGACAGGGGGCAGGTGAAGCTTTCTTT. It translates to CASSLGIGQGAGEAFF.